These 4 T cell receptor beta chains originate from one sample sequenced in a study of blood T cells in healthy people across ages. Using a J-beta primer mix together with a sample-barcoded 5' primer, a second PCR was run for roughly 7 to 11 cycles. From the 5' RACE reads, TCRdb called clonotypes with MiXCR, one entry per CDR3 protein. Found here are some 760,000 distinct CDR3 sequences, roughly 25% of them singletons; the top ten hold 8% to 10%. This same sample was also part of a study on T cells of mothers and their children.

Material: blood. These receptors came from a boy younger than 18 in good health.

This clonotype was detected only a few times. CDR3 amino acids: CASNPDLDSYEQYF. The CDR3 coding sequence is TGTGCCAGCAATCCGGACCTAGACTCCTACGAGCAGTACTTC. V gene TRBV2 combines with J gene TRBJ2-5; no firm D call. The DNA matches TRBJ2-7 better at its end, which makes the J call doubtful. This CDR3 has 14 residues. Germline CDR1 reads SNHLY; CDR2 reads FYNNEI.

The CDR3 region is CASSLIAGGQSSYEQYF. CDR3 nucleotides: TGTGCCAGCAGCTTAATAGCGGGGGGTCAAAGCTCCTACGAGCAGTACTTC. V and J are TRBV7-2 and TRBJ2-5, with 10 bases lining up with TRBD2. The tail of the sequence fits TRBJ2-7 better, so the J call may be wrong. CDR1 and CDR2 (germline): SGHTA, FQGNSA. The CDR3 spans 17 residues.

J is TRBJ2-1 and V is TRBV7-2, with 7 bases aligning to TRBD1. Trimming removed 4 bases from V and 11 bases from J; junction bases left unmatched: 8. Per germline, CDR1 SGHTA and CDR2 FQGNSA. The CDR3 extends over 13 amino acids. CDR3 protein: CASSSQSGGQQFF. For the CDR3, the DNA is TGTGCCAGCAGCTCCCAATCAGGGGGACAGCAGTTCTTC.

This sequence joins TRBV5-1 and TRBJ2-3; D gene ambiguous. V lost 5 bases and J 0 bases, leaving 16 bases between the germline ends. The CDR3 consists of 16 residues. Germline assignment: CDR1 SGHRS and CDR2 YFSETQ. The chain's CDR3 is CASSPPSGGSTDTQYF. As DNA, the CDR3 is TGCGCCAGCAGTCCTCCGTCGGGTGGGAGCACAGATACGCAGTATTTT.